The 30 T cell receptor beta chains listed next were all sequenced from one sample in a study of response to subunit inactivated influenza vaccine. TCRdb reanalysed the RT-PCR reads using MiXCR and keeps one entry per CDR3 protein. The sample has around 790,000 distinct CDR3 sequences, around 20% seen once. This specimen consisted of PBMCs from blood, obtained around 5 days after vaccination. The receptors shown here come from a middle-aged man who received an inactivated influenza vaccine.

The V gene is TRBV20-1, the J gene TRBJ2-3, with a possible D match to TRBD2 (7 bases). Trimming took 4 bases from V and 1 from J, leaving 12 bases between them. Germline values: CDR1 DFQATT, CDR2 SNEGSKA (reference sequence). This CDR3 is built from 14 residues. The CDR3 DNA is TGCAGTGCTAAGGCGGGGGCCCGCACAGATACGCAGTATTTT. Its translation: CSAKAGARTDTQYF.

In regard to this clonotype: Sequence at one end of the junction differs from germline and may be a read error. The chain couples TRBV11-2 to TRBJ2-3; D is ambiguous. CDR3 length: 13 residues. The germline CDR1 and CDR2 sequences are SGHAT and FQNNGV. CDR3 nucleotides: TGTGCCAGCAGCTTATCATCCCCTGGAGTTCCGCATTTT. This gives the protein CASSLSSPGVPHF.

This clonotype was recorded at least ten times. The junction does not match germline at one end; this may be a read error. The chain has TRBV12-3 or TRBV12-4 and TRBJ2-1; D may be TRBD2 (5 bases). This CDR3 region has 11 residues. CDR3 in DNA: TGTGCCAGCAGTTTAGGTCTGGGAGTTTCCTTC. This gives the protein CASSLGLGVSF.

In its sample, this clonotype was seen a few times. CDR3 sequence reads: CASSLLENADTQYF. CDR3 DNA: TGCGCCAGCAGCTTATTAGAAAACGCAGATACGCAGTATTTT. V gene TRBV5-1 combines with J gene TRBJ2-3, with D uncertain. Germline CDR1 and CDR2: SGHRS and YFSETQ. The CDR3 has 14 residues. Trimming stripped 2 bases from V and 4 bases from J, with 11 bases between.

This clonotype came up many times. The chain joins TRBV12-3 or TRBV12-4 to TRBJ1-5, with a weak D call TRBD1 (6 bases). The V end lost 9 bases, the J end lost 1 base, and 10 bases lay between the germline ends. This CDR3 has 13 amino acids. CDR3 in amino acids: CASSQGSNQPQHF. The CDR3 DNA reads TGTGCCAGTTCACAGGGAAGCAATCAGCCCCAGCATTTT.

The genes are TRBV7-9 and TRBJ2-5; weak D call: TRBD2 (5 bases). The CDR3 totals 17 residues. Trimming shortened V by 5 bases and J by 4 bases, and 23 bases separated the two germline ends. CDR1 is SEHNR, CDR2 FQNEAQ, per germline (reference sequence). The CDR3 sequence is CASSDPPPDSYRETQYF. DNA for the CDR3: TGTGCCAGCAGCGACCCCCCCCCGGACTCCTACCGAGAGACCCAGTACTTC.

The chain couples TRBV7-9 to TRBJ1-2; the D is unclear. Trimming cost V 1 base and J 1 base, with 16 bases left between them. Germline-derived CDR1 and CDR2 are SEHNR and FQNEAQ (reference sequence). The CDR3 contains 17 residues. CDR3 protein: CASSLVSTDPYNYGYTF. The CDR3 coding sequence is TGTGCCAGCAGCTTAGTTAGTACGGACCCCTATAACTATGGCTACACCTTC.

This clonotype was detected only a few times. The chain links TRBV5-1 to TRBJ2-5, with D uncertain. The germline gives CDR1 SGHRS, CDR2 YFSETQ. The V and J ends lost 0 bases and 13 bases respectively, with 16 bases between them. This CDR3 region has 13 residues. The CDR3, as DNA: TGCGCCAGCAGCTTGGACAGAGACAACGAGCCGTACTTC. This translates into CASSLDRDNEPYF.

The chain is built from TRBV28 and TRBJ2-1; the D gene could be TRBD1 or TRBD2 (5 bases each). V was trimmed by 8 bases and J by 5 bases, leaving 22 bases between them. The CDR3 runs 16 residues. CDR1 and CDR2 (germline): MDHEN, SYDVKM. CDR3 in amino acids: CASQPRGPPADNEQFF. The DNA for the CDR3 is TGTGCCAGCCAACCTAGGGGACCTCCAGCTGACAATGAGCAGTTCTTC.

The chain couples TRBV5-8 to TRBJ2-1, with D unclear. V lost 4 bases, J lost 0 bases, and 11 bases lay in between. The germline V gene has CDR1 SGHTS and CDR2 YDEGEE. This CDR3 has 15 residues. CDR3 DNA: TGTGCCAGCAGCCCCGGGCTCATCTCCTACAATGAGCAGTTCTTC. This sequence encodes CASSPGLISYNEQFF.

This clonotype was detected a few times. This chain connects TRBV28 to TRBJ2-3; 8 nucleotides align to TRBD2. This CDR3 has 14 amino acids. V lost 7 bases and J lost 3; bases outside the gene matches: 6. The V gene's germline CDR1 is MDHEN and CDR2 SYDVKM. The CDR3 loop reads CASTSGGRTDTQYF. CDR3 sequence (DNA): TGTGCCAGCACCAGCGGGGGACGGACAGATACGCAGTATTTT.

In this sample, this clonotype turned up many times. V usage is TRBV28 and J usage is TRBJ2-5, with D possibly being TRBD2 (5 bases). CDR3 length: 16 residues. Trimming took 1 base from V and 3 from J, leaving 15 bases between them. CDR1 is MDHEN and CDR2 is SYDVKM in the germline V gene. For the CDR3, the DNA is TGTGCCAGCAGTTTATTGGGCGGCGCGGAGGAAGAGACCCAGTACTTC. Encoded protein: CASSLLGGAEEETQYF.

This clonotype was found a few times. V is TRBV11-2 and J is TRBJ2-4, with D perhaps matching TRBD2 (6 bases). CDR3 length: 13 residues. The V gene's germline CDR1 is SGHAT and CDR2 FQNNGV. The V gene lost 1 base and the J gene lost 10 bases, with 11 bases spanning the gap. The CDR3 protein is CASSLVLASIQYF. Written as DNA, the CDR3 is TGTGCCAGCAGCTTAGTTCTAGCGTCAATTCAGTACTTC.

The V call is TRBV11-2, the J call TRBJ1-2; unclear D gene. The germline CDR1 and CDR2 sequences are SGHAT and FQNNGV. The length of the CDR3 is 14 residues. V was clipped by 0 bases and J by 4 bases, with 9 bases between them. Here the CDR3 DNA reads TGTGCCAGCAGCTTAGATCAAAGCACCTATGGCTACACCTTC. It yields the protein CASSLDQSTYGYTF.

The V and J genes are TRBV7-9 and TRBJ2-1; D remains unclear. The V end lost 8 bases, the J end lost 5 bases, and 13 bases lay between the germline ends. The germline V gene encodes CDR1 SEHNR and CDR2 FQNEAQ (reference sequence). CDR3 length: 13 amino acids. The CDR3 sequence is CASDRWGNNEQFF. DNA of the CDR3: TGTGCCAGCGACCGATGGGGAAACAATGAGCAGTTCTTC.

The chain links TRBV7-9 to TRBJ2-7, with 12 bases aligning to TRBD2. CDR3 size: 13 residues. With V trimmed by 4 bases and J by 12 bases, 7 bases remained unmatched. Germline lookup yields CDR1 SEHNR and CDR2 FQNEAQ (reference sequence). The CDR3 DNA is TGTGCCAGCAGCTCCCGGACTAGCGGGGTGCGGTACTTC. Protein product: CASSSRTSGVRYF.

This clonotype was seen more than once but under ten times. Likely a read error: the CDR3 ends without its conserved phenylalanine or tryptophan. The DNA is left out, because the CDR3 cannot be placed on it with certainty; the CDR3 is given as TCRdb lists it. The V call is TRBV15, the J call TRBJ2-5; TRBD1 reflects the table's D call only, with no check against the DNA. The CDR3 comprises 12 residues, both ends counted. Germline CDR1 and CDR2: LNHNV and YYDKDF (reference sequence). The CDR3 region is CATSRQGTELYL.

V gene TRBV30 combines with J gene TRBJ2-1; the D is unclear. Trimming took 1 base from V and 2 from J, leaving 18 bases between them. Per germline, CDR1 GTSNPN and CDR2 SVGIG (reference sequence). The CDR3 totals 17 residues. Written as DNA, the CDR3 is TGTGCCTGGAGTGCCCGATTACTTGAGTTGACCTACAATGAGCAGTTCTTC. It yields the protein CAWSARLLELTYNEQFF.

V usage is TRBV20-1 and J usage is TRBJ2-5; D not certain. CDR3 length: 13 amino acids. CDR1 is DFQATT, CDR2 SNEGSKA, per germline (reference sequence). Trimming removed 1 base at V and 5 bases at J, with 11 bases between. In nucleotides, the CDR3 is TGCAGTGCTAGAGTGCCCCGTGCGGAGACCCAGTACTTC. This gives the protein CSARVPRAETQYF.

The rearrangement joins TRBV5-1 to TRBJ2-3; 10 bases agree with TRBD1. Unmatched junction bases numbered 4, after V lost 5 bases and J lost 1 base. The CDR3 is 15 residues long. CDR1 SGHRS and CDR2 YFSETQ come from the germline V gene. The DNA for the CDR3 is TGCGCCAGCAGGTCCGGGACAGGGGGCACAGATACGCAGTATTTT. This translates into CASRSGTGGTDTQYF.

The CDR3 coding sequence is TGTGCCAGCAGTCCCCTGGCTAGCGGACTATCCTACGAGCAGTACTTC. This translates into CASSPLASGLSYEQYF. This chain uses TRBV27 with TRBJ2-7; 7 bases agree with TRBD2. Trimming took 5 bases from V and 1 from J; bases not matched to a gene: 11. Germline V gene sequence: CDR1 MNHEY, CDR2 SMNVEV (reference sequence). This CDR3 has 16 amino acids.

This clonotype was observed a handful of times. V is TRBV10-3 and J is TRBJ2-5; 15 bases fit TRBD2. Looked up from germline, CDR1 is ENHRY and CDR2 is SYGVKD. The CDR3 spans 17 residues. Trimming removed 6 bases from V and 4 bases from J; junction bases left unmatched: 9. The DNA of the CDR3 is TGTGCCATCAGCAACGGACTAGCGGGGGGGTCAGGAGAGACCCAGTACTTC. Translated, it gives CAISNGLAGGSGETQYF.

The chain recombines TRBV7-2 with TRBJ1-2; TRBD1 matches 8 bases. Trimming cost V 1 base and J 9 bases; bases outside gene matches: 13. The CDR3 covers 16 residues. Germline V gives CDR1 SGHTA, CDR2 FQGNSA. The chain's CDR3 is CASSLDSTGATRSYTF. The CDR3 region has the DNA TGTGCCAGCAGCTTAGATTCGACAGGGGCAACGAGAAGCTACACCTTC. Full variable domain (outside the CDR3, taken from reference TRBV7-2 and TRBJ1-2): GAGVSQSPSNKVTEKGKDVELRCDPISGHTALYWYRQSLGQGLEFLIYFQGNSAPDKSGLPSDRFSAERTGGSVSTLTIQRTQQEDSAVYLCASSLDSTGATRSYTFGSGTRLTVV.

This chain links TRBV20-1 with TRBJ2-1; TRBD2 is a possible D gene (6 bases). Trimming removed 5 bases at V and 1 base at J, with 12 bases between. CDR3 length equals 14 residues. Germline V CDR1 and CDR2: DFQATT, SNEGSKA (reference sequence). CDR3 sequence reads: CSAPPGGSYNEQFF. The CDR3 DNA follows: TGCAGTGCTCCCCCTGGGGGGTCCTACAATGAGCAGTTCTTC.

DNA for the CDR3: TGTGCCATCAGTGAGACAGGGTGGGAGCAGTACTTC. Its translation: CAISETGWEQYF. This chain links TRBV10-3 with TRBJ2-7; tentatively, D is TRBD1 (6 bases). Deletions cut 2 bases from V and 7 bases from J, with 9 bases between. This CDR3 is built from 12 residues. CDR1 is ENHRY, CDR2 SYGVKD, per germline.

The rearrangement uses TRBV18 and TRBJ1-1, with no clear D. The CDR3 length is 13 residues. Germline-derived CDR1 and CDR2 are KGHSH and LQKENI. The V gene lost 0 bases and the J gene lost 0 bases, with 2 bases spanning the gap. The CDR3 DNA reads as TGTGCCAGCTCACCACCGATGAACACTGAAGCTTTCTTT. Its protein product is CASSPPMNTEAFF.

This clonotype was counted between two and nine times. The V call is TRBV20-1, the J call TRBJ2-5; 13 nucleotides agree with TRBD2. With 0 bases clipped from V and 2 bases from J, the junction kept 12 bases outside the gene matches. In germline, CDR1 is DFQATT, CDR2 SNEGSKA (reference sequence). This CDR3 comprises 19 residues. The CDR3 nucleotides read TGCAGTGCTAGAGATCGTATACTAGCGGGGGGGAATAAACAAGAGACCCAGTACTTC. It translates to CSARDRILAGGNKQETQYF.

V gene TRBV7-2 combines with J gene TRBJ2-1, with D tentatively TRBD2 (7 bases). Trimming removed 5 bases at V and 10 bases at J, with 15 bases between. Germline lookup yields CDR1 SGHTA and CDR2 FQGNSA. The CDR3 is made up of 13 amino acids. The DNA of the CDR3 is TGTGCCAGCAGCAGGGGGAGGGCGAACGAGCAGTTCTTC. As protein: CASSRGRANEQFF.

This clonotype appeared many times. The rearrangement uses TRBV25-1 and TRBJ2-7; D uncertain. This CDR3 is built from 12 residues. Trimming stripped 3 bases from V and 2 bases from J, with 5 bases between. The germline gives CDR1 MGHDK, CDR2 SYGVNS. In DNA, the CDR3 is TGTGCCAGCAGTGAGCACGCCTACGAGCAGTACTTC. It yields the protein CASSEHAYEQYF.

This chain connects TRBV5-1 to TRBJ2-7; 7 bases are a match to TRBD1. With V trimmed by 2 bases and J by 2 bases, 7 bases remained unmatched. CDR1 is SGHRS and CDR2 is YFSETQ in the germline V gene. The length of the CDR3 is 15 residues. The CDR3 protein is CASSLDPGTAYEQYF. In DNA form, the CDR3 reads TGCGCCAGCAGCTTAGATCCCGGGACAGCCTACGAGCAGTACTTC.